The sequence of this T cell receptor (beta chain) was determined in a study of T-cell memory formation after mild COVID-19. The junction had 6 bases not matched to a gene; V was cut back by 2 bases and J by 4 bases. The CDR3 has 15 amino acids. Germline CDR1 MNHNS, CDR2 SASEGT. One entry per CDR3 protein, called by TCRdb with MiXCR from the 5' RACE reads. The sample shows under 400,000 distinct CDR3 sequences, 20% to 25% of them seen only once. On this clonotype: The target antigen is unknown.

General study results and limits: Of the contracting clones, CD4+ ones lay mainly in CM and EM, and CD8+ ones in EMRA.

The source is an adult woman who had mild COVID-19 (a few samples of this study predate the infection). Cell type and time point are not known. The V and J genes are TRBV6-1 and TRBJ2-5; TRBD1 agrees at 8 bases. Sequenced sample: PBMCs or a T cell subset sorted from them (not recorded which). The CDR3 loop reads CASSEYRTGRETQYF. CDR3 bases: TGTGCCAGCAGTGAATATCGGACAGGGAGAGAGACCCAGTACTTC.